The 8 T cell receptor beta chains listed next were all sequenced from one sample in a study of T cell repertoires in cytomegalovirus infection. In TCRdb, the reads were re-called with MiXCR into one record per CDR3 protein. The table lists 500,000 to 600,000 distinct CDR3 sequences, about 15% of them singletons, with roughly a quarter in the top ten. Material for sequencing was CD8+ T cells from PBMCs. These receptors were collected from a human donor in good health (CMV status not recorded). Some clones in this sample may be carry-over from other donors' samples.

The chain has TRBV5-1 and TRBJ1-5, with unresolved D. V lost 5 bases and J 4 bases, leaving 13 bases between the germline ends. The CDR3 has 14 amino acids. Looked up from germline, CDR1 is SGHRS and CDR2 is YFSETQ. In DNA, the CDR3 is TGCGCCAGCAGGAGGGCATCGGAAAATCAGCCCCAGCATTTT. Protein product: CASRRASENQPQHF.

This clonotype was counted many times. The chain uses TRBV11-1 and TRBJ2-7; maybe TRBD2 (6 bases). This CDR3 contains 15 residues. Trimming removed 5 bases from V and 2 bases from J, with 16 bases in between. In germline, CDR1 is SGHAT, CDR2 FQDESV (reference sequence). Here the CDR3 reads CASSPGGRIPYEQYF. The CDR3 DNA is TGTGCCAGCAGCCCTGGGGGGAGGATCCCCTACGAGCAGTACTTC.

This clonotype appeared a few times. The chain has TRBV12-3 or TRBV12-4 and TRBJ2-3, with TRBD2 identical over 8 bases. The trim removed 6 bases at V and 6 bases at J, leaving 26 bases unmatched. The CDR3 loop spans 20 amino acids. The CDR3 protein is CASSPNIGLSEAGVRDTQYF. CDR3 sequence (DNA): TGTGCCAGCAGCCCAAACATAGGACTATCCGAAGCGGGAGTAAGGGATACGCAGTATTTT.

This chain links TRBV14 with TRBJ2-7; a weak D match, TRBD2 (5 bases). The V gene lost 1 base and the J gene lost 3 bases, with 7 bases spanning the gap. Germline V lookup: CDR1 SGHDN, CDR2 FVKESK. The CDR3 totals 13 residues. The CDR3 DNA reads TGTGCCAGCAGCCAAGTAGACTACTACGAGCAGTACTTC. Residues: CASSQVDYYEQYF.

A few counts support this clonotype. The chain carries TRBV20-1 and TRBJ2-7; 8 bases fit TRBD2. The CDR3 is made up of 17 amino acids. Germline CDR1 DFQATT, CDR2 SNEGSKA (reference sequence). V lost 6 bases, J lost 3 bases, and 19 bases stayed unmatched. CDR3 sequence (DNA): TGCAGTGCGAAAGAGTTTAATAAGCGGGAGACGGTCTACGAGCAGTACTTC. Its protein is CSAKEFNKRETVYEQYF.

The V and J genes are TRBV30 and TRBJ1-2, with D possibly TRBD1 on 6 matching bases. This CDR3 is 15 amino acids long. Germline V CDR1 and CDR2: GTSNPN, SVGIG (reference sequence). V was cut by 0 bases and J by 3 bases, with 14 bases left in between. CDR3 coding DNA: TGTGCCTGGAGTGTGGAGCCAGGGGAGTACTATGGCTACACCTTC. It translates to CAWSVEPGEYYGYTF.

The table lists this clonotype with many counts. The genes are TRBV7-6 and TRBJ1-1, with D hard to call. CDR1 and CDR2 from the germline V gene are SGHVS and FNYEAQ. Trimming left V 5 bases short and J 2 bases short, with 27 bases between. The CDR3 covers 19 residues. In DNA, the CDR3 is TGTGCCAGCAGCGACCGACCAAATCCTACTGGGAGTGGTAACACTGAAGCTTTCTTT. It specifies CASSDRPNPTGSGNTEAFF. The full variable domain, its missing parts supplied by reference TRBV7-6 and TRBJ1-1, is GAGVSQSPRYKVTKRGQDVALRCDPISGHVSLYWYRQALGQGPEFLTYFNYEAQQDKSGLPNDRFSAERPEGSISTLTIQRTEQRDSAMYRCASSDRPNPTGSGNTEAFFGQGTRLTVV.

The rearrangement joins TRBV7-6 to TRBJ2-4; 7 nucleotides align to TRBD2. The junction had 8 bases not matched to a gene; V was cut back by 5 bases and J by 1 base. This CDR3 region has 16 residues. Germline values: CDR1 SGHVS, CDR2 FNYEAQ. CDR3 nucleotide sequence: TGTGCCAGCAGCCCCCGCGGGGGAAGCGCCAAAAACATTCAGTACTTC. This gives the protein CASSPRGGSAKNIQYF.